The present T cell receptor beta chain was sequenced within a study of blood T cell repertoires in COVID-19. The wider study: Both acute and convalescent COVID-19 samples were obtained from the United States, Italy and Spain. T cells, B-cell-depleted T cells, or PBMCs provided the cDNA or gDNA that served as material.

This CDR3 comprises 14 residues. V was clipped by 5 bases and J by 8 bases, with 16 bases between them. Germline CDR1 and CDR2: MDHEN and SYDVKM. Source study methods: Nucleated cell counts were estimated from reference gene primer amplification. TCRdb's copy holds only in-frame clones and misses some; the assay was immunoSEQ multiplex PCR. The D gene and trimming were derived from the DNA, and the V and J assignments and clone size from that table. The sample lists 150,000 to 250,000 clones; just under 85% were seen once. The chain is built from TRBV28 and TRBJ2-1, with D maybe TRBD1 (6 bases). The sequence was obtained from a human donor with acute or convalescent COVID-19. The donor label of this sample is uncertain. The sequencing input was peripheral blood. DNA of the CDR3: TGTGCCAGCAGTAAACCAGGACAGTCTTATGAGCAGTTCTTC. Amino acids: CASSKPGQSYEQFF.